Listed here is a single T cell receptor beta chain. These data originate in a study of blood T cell repertoires in COVID-19. Across the study: Both acute and convalescent COVID-19 samples were obtained from the United States, Italy and Spain. PBMCs, B-cell-depleted T cells, or T cells provided the cDNA or gDNA that made up the material.

Authors' analysis steps: Amplification from reference gene primers served as the basis for estimated nucleated cell counts. The repertoire was sequenced with immunoSEQ multiplex PCR; TCRdb's copy has only in-frame clones and lacks some. From that table come the V and J calls and clone size; the DNA was used to work out D and trimming. The table shows around 70,000 clones, with approximately 90% occurring only once. The CDR3 spans 16 residues. Germline V CDR1 and CDR2: SNHLY, FYNNEI. V was pared by 3 bases and J by 2 bases, with 2 bases of the junction left unmatched. The sequence was obtained from a man aged 55 to 70 with acute or convalescent COVID-19. Sequencing input: peripheral blood. The chain uses TRBV2 and TRBJ2-7, with 15 bases matching TRBD2. The CDR3 DNA is TGTGCCAGCAGTGACAGGACTAGCGGGGGGGCCTACGAGCAGTACTTC. Translating it yields CASSDRTSGGAYEQYF.